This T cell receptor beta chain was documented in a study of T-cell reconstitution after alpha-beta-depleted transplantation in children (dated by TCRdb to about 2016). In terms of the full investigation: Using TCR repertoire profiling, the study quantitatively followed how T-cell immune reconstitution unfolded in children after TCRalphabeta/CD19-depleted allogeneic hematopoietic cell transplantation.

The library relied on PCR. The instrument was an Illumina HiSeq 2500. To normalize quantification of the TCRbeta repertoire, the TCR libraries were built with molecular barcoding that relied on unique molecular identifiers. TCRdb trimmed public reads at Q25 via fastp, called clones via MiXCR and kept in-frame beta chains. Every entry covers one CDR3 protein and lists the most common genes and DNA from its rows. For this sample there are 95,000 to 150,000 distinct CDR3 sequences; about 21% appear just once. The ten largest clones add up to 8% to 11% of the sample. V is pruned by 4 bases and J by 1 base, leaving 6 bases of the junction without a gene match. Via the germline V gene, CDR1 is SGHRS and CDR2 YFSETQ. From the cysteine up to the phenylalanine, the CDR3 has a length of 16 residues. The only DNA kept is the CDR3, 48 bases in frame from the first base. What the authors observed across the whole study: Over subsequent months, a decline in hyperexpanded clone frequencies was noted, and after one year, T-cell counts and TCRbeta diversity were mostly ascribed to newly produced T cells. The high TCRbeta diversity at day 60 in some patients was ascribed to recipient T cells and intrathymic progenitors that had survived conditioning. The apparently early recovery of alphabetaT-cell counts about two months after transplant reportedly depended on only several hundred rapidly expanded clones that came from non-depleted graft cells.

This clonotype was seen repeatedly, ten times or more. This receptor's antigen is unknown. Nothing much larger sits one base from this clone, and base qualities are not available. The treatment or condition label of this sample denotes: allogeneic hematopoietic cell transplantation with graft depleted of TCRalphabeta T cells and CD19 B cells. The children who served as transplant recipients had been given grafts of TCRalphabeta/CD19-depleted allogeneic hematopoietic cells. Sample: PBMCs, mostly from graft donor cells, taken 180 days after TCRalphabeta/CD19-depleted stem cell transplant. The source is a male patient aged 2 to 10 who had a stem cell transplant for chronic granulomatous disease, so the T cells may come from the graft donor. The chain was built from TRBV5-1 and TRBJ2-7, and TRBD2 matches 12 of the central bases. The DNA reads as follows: TGCGCCAGCAGCAGAGGGACTAGCGGGTTATCCTACGAGCAGTACTTC. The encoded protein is CASSRGTSGLSYEQYF.